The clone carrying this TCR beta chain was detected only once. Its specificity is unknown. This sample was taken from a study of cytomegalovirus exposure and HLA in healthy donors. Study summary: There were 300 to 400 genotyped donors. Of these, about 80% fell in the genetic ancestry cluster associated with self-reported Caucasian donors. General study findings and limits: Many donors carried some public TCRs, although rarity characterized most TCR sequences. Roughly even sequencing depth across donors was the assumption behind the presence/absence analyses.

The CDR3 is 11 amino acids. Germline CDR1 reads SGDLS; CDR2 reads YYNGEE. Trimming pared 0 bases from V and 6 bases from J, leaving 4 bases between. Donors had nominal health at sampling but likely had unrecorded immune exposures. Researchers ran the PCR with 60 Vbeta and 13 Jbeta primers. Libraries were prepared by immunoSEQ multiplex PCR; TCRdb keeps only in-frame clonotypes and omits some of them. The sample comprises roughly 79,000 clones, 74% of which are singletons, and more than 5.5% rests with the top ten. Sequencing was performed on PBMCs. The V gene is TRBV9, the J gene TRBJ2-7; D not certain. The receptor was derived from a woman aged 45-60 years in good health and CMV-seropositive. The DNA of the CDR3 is TGTGCCAGCAGCGTAGGAGGCGAGCAGTACTTC. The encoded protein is CASSVGGEQYF.